Listed below are T cell receptor beta chains from one sample, sequenced in a study of beta chain features in type 1 diabetes. The repertoire was sequenced with immunoSEQ multiplex PCR; TCRdb's copy has only in-frame clones and lacks some. The sample has almost 350,000 clones, around 9% seen once. Specimen: central memory CD4+ T cells from blood. The origin of the receptors is a man aged 25-45 years with type 1 diabetes. Both conserved end residues are part of each CDR3. A D gene is named only where the DNA matches it firmly. Part of the rows lack a size; the others show once, few, many or a class for expanded clones.

clone_size d_call j_call v_call cdr3_aa cdr3_nt
few . TRBJ1-1 TRBV29-1 CSVFTGHSEAFF TGCAGCGTTTTTACAGGCCACTCTGAAGCTTTCTTT
. . TRBJ1-1 TRBV11-2 CASSGRGSLNTEAFF TGTGCCAGCAGCGGCCGGGGTTCCCTGAACACTGAAGCTTTCTTT
few TRBD1 TRBJ2-5 TRBV7-9 CASSMGLGQGNF TGTGCCAGCAGCATGGGACTGGGACAGGGAAACTTC
. . TRBJ2-3 TRBV7-2 CASTLKPGPSTDTQYF TGTGCCAGCACCCTCAAACCGGGACCTAGCACAGATACGCAGTATTTT
few TRBD1 TRBJ2-5 TRBV29-1 CSVAGQTVQETQYF TGCAGCGTTGCGGGACAGACGGTTCAAGAGACCCAGTACTTC
few TRBD1 TRBJ1-3 TRBV28 CASSSGTGKGNTIYF TGTGCCAGCAGTTCCGGGACAGGGAAAGGAAACACCATATATTTT
few TRBD2 TRBJ2-7 TRBV5-1 CASSLGLVNEQYF TGCGCCAGCAGCCTCGGACTAGTTAACGAGCAGTACTTC
few TRBD2 TRBJ2-1 TRBV11-2 CASSAGTSGDAALGEQFF TGTGCCAGCAGCGCCGGGACTAGCGGGGACGCTGCGCTTGGTGAGCAGTTCTTC
. TRBD1 TRBJ2-6 TRBV29-1 CSVEENRGAGANVLTF TGCAGCGTTGAAGAGAACAGGGGGGCCGGGGCCAACGTCCTGACTTTC
. . TRBJ2-3 TRBV7-2 CASSQGTDTQYF TGTGCCAGCAGCCAGGGAACGGATACGCAGTATTTT
many . TRBJ2-3 TRBV6-1 CASSNRDLSTDTQYF TGTGCCAGCAGTAACCGGGATTTGAGCACAGATACGCAGTATTTT
. . TRBJ2-2 TRBV7-2 CASSRGRGGLFF TGTGCCAGCAGCCGCGGGCGAGGGGGGCTGTTTTTT
. TRBD2 TRBJ2-2 TRBV15 CAGGLAYTGELFF TGTGCCGGGGGACTAGCGTACACCGGGGAGCTGTTTTTT
. . TRBJ2-7 TRBV15 CATSGIHSYEQYF TGTGCCACCAGCGGGATACACTCCTACGAGCAGTACTTC
. . TRBJ1-1 TRBV29-1 CSVVLQRNTEAFF TGCAGCGTTGTATTACAGCGGAACACTGAAGCTTTCTTT
few . TRBJ2-7 TRBV7-9 CASSLDRGSSEQYF TGTGCCAGCAGCTTAGATCGTGGTTCGAGCGAGCAGTACTTC
few . TRBJ2-3 TRBV6-5 CASRYGGTDTQYF TGTGCCAGCAGATACGGGGGCACAGATACGCAGTATTTT
few . TRBJ1-2 TRBV20-1 CSASIGHGYTF TGCAGTGCTAGTATTGGGCATGGCTACACCTTC
. TRBD1 TRBJ2-7 TRBV6-5 CASRKDRETYEQYF TGTGCCAGCAGGAAAGACAGGGAAACCTACGAGCAGTACTTC
. . TRBJ2-5 TRBV7-2 CASSSPQGMETQYF TGTGCCAGCAGCTCCCCACAGGGAATGGAGACCCAGTACTTC
. . TRBJ2-1 TRBV11-2 CASSFSRNEQFF TGTGCCAGCAGCTTTTCCCGAAATGAGCAGTTCTTC
few . TRBJ2-5 TRBV9 CASSFRDSSQETQYF TGTGCCAGCAGTTTCCGGGACTCCTCCCAAGAGACCCAGTACTTC
. TRBD1 TRBJ2-2 TRBV5-4 CASSHGTGDATGELFF TGTGCCAGCAGCCACGGGACAGGGGATGCAACCGGGGAGCTGTTTTTT
once . TRBJ1-2 TRBV7-2 CASSPWRGGNYGYTF TGTGCCAGCAGCCCGTGGAGGGGGGGCAACTATGGCTACACCTTC
few TRBD2 TRBJ2-2 TRBV30 CAWSWTSGGWFTGELFF TGTGCCTGGAGTTGGACTAGCGGGGGGTGGTTCACCGGGGAGCTGTTTTTT
. TRBD1 TRBJ2-7 TRBV28 CATIGQGAYEQYF TGTGCCACCATAGGACAGGGGGCTTACGAGCAGTACTTC
few . TRBJ2-5 TRBV5-1 CASSPAGEGDGETQYF TGCGCCAGCAGCCCCGCCGGCGAGGGCGATGGAGAGACCCAGTACTTC
many TRBD1 TRBJ2-3 TRBV18 CASSLQGVTDTQYF TGTGCCAGCTCACTACAGGGGGTCACAGATACGCAGTATTTT
. TRBD1 TRBJ2-5 TRBV12-5 CASQGADETQYF TGTGCTAGTCAGGGGGCGGATGAGACCCAGTACTTC
few . TRBJ2-5 TRBV9 CASSVEAGGSRTQYF TGTGCCAGCAGCGTAGAGGCCGGGGGATCTAGGACCCAGTACTTC
many . TRBJ1-5 TRBV23-1 CASNEGQPQHF TGCGCCAGCAATGAGGGACAGCCCCAGCATTTT
few TRBD2 TRBJ2-5 TRBV5-1 CASSVLAGGLETQYF TGCGCCAGCAGCGTGCTAGCGGGGGGGCTCGAGACCCAGTACTTC
. TRBD1 TRBJ2-2 TRBV29-1 CSFRTGAGELFF TGCAGCTTCAGGACAGGGGCCGGGGAGCTGTTTTTT
. . TRBJ2-5 TRBV2 CAKADATGTQETQYF TGTGCCAAAGCGGACGCGACAGGGACTCAAGAGACCCAGTACTTC
few . TRBJ1-6 TRBV28 CATRQAYNSPLHF TGTGCCACCAGACAGGCCTATAATTCACCCCTCCACTTT
. TRBD1 TRBJ1-4 TRBV18 CASSPTDLMDSPGQGSF TGTGCCAGCTCCCCGACGGACCTCATGGATTCTCCGGGACAGGGGTCATTT
once TRBD2 TRBJ2-5 TRBV11-2 CASSFVLAGPQETQYF TGTGCCAGCAGCTTCGTCCTAGCGGGGCCTCAAGAGACCCAGTACTTC
. . TRBJ1-3 TRBV7-2 CASRLATLSGNTIYF TGTGCCAGCAGGCTAGCGACCCTCTCTGGAAACACCATATATTTT
. . TRBJ1-5 TRBV11-3 CASSLGRGNQPQHF TGTGCCAGCAGCTTAGGCAGGGGCAATCAGCCCCAGCATTTT
few TRBD1 TRBJ1-4 TRBV7-9 CASSSGTGDEKLFF TGTGCCAGCAGCTCCGGGACAGGGGACGAAAAACTGTTTTTT
few TRBD1 TRBJ1-1 TRBV5-1 CASRGTAANTEAFF TGCGCCAGCAGGGGGACAGCGGCGAACACTGAAGCTTTCTTT
few . TRBJ2-3 TRBV30 CAWGGGLWQYF TGTGCCTGGGGCGGGGGCCTCTGGCAGTATTTT
. . TRBJ1-2 TRBV20-1 CSAMINYGYTF TGCAGTGCTATGATCAACTATGGCTACACCTTC
few TRBD2 TRBJ2-1 TRBV10-3 CAISGAASGGYEQFF TGTGCCATCAGTGGGGCGGCTAGCGGGGGCTATGAGCAGTTCTTC
few TRBD1 TRBJ2-1 TRBV7-9 CASSRDRGEDNEQFF TGTGCCAGCAGCCGGGACAGGGGAGAGGACAATGAGCAGTTCTTC
. TRBD2 TRBJ2-7 TRBV7-2 CASSLEGGIEYF TGTGCCAGCAGCTTAGAGGGAGGGATAGAGTACTTC
once TRBD1 TRBJ2-7 TRBV7-9 CASSRGTGGEQYF TGTGCCAGCAGCCGGGGGACAGGGGGCGAGCAGTACTTC
few . TRBJ1-1 TRBV7-2 CASNGQPNTEAFF TGTGCCAGCAATGGGCAGCCGAACACTGAAGCTTTCTTT
many . TRBJ2-7 TRBV4-3 CASSQGHEQYF TGCGCCAGCAGCCAAGGCCACGAGCAGTACTTC
. TRBD2 TRBJ2-7 TRBV5-6 CASSRGLASYEQYF TGTGCCAGCAGCCGGGGACTAGCCTCCTACGAGCAGTACTTC
few . TRBJ2-2 TRBV15 CATSRATGELFF TGTGCCACCAGCAGAGCGACCGGGGAGCTGTTTTTT
few . TRBJ1-1 TRBV6-5 CASSTRWGDAEAFF TGTGCCAGCAGTACCAGGTGGGGAGATGCTGAAGCTTTCTTT
. TRBD1 TRBJ2-7 TRBV29-1 CSVVGTAYEQYF TGCAGCGTTGTTGGGACAGCCTACGAGCAGTACTTC
few TRBD1 TRBJ2-2 TRBV7-2 CASSLNSGTAKNTGELFF TGTGCCAGCAGCTTAAACTCGGGGACAGCAAAAAACACCGGGGAGCTGTTTTTT
few . TRBJ1-1 TRBV15 CATSATVGAFMNTEAFF TGTGCCACCAGCGCCACGGTGGGTGCTTTCATGAACACTGAAGCTTTCTTT